This entry lists 2 T cell receptor beta chains sequenced from one sample in a study of cytomegalovirus exposure and HLA in healthy donors. PCR was performed using 60 Vbeta and 13 Jbeta primers. Here immunoSEQ multiplex PCR was the method, and the copy in TCRdb shows in-frame clones only, minus some. The data hold fewer than 150,000 clones, with more than 70% observed a single time. The sample comprised PBMCs. Receptor source: a woman in her forties or fifties in good health and CMV-seronegative.

Comments on this clone: The junction departs from the called germline gene at one end, perhaps through a read error. The chain combines TRBV5-6 with TRBJ1-2; the D gene is possibly TRBD1 (5 bases). CDR1 is SGHDT and CDR2 is YYEEEE in the germline V gene. The CDR3 has 11 residues. CDR3 protein: CASSLGHGYTF. The CDR3 bases are TGTGCCAGCAGTTTGGGGCATGGCTACACCTTC. Drawing the rest from reference TRBV5-6 and TRBJ1-2, the complete variable domain is DAGVTQSPTHLIKTRGQQVTLRCSPKSGHDTVSWYQQALGQGPQFIFQYYEEEERQRGNFPDRFSGHQFPNYSSELNVNALLLGDSALYLCASSLGHGYTFGSGTRLTVV.

This clone was observed a handful of times. V gene TRBV7-6 combines with J gene TRBJ1-2, with unresolved D. The CDR3 loop spans 13 amino acids. Trimming took 1 base from V and 6 from J, leaving 9 bases between them. In germline, CDR1 is SGHVS, CDR2 FNYEAQ. The CDR3 protein is CASSLEWADGYTF. The CDR3 coding sequence is TGTGCCAGCAGCTTAGAGTGGGCAGATGGCTACACCTTC.